These 9 T cell receptor beta chains originate from one sample sequenced in a study of metastatic and nonmetastatic thyroid tumors (TCRdb year 2020). The receptor library was made with PCR. Sequencing took place on an Illumina HiSeq 4000. The public sequencing data were trimmed at Q25 with fastp and processed into clonotypes with MiXCR by TCRdb, which kept only in-frame beta chains. The table for this sample lists approximately 38,000 clones; about a sixth of them were counted only once. 3.8% of the sample is in the top ten clones. None of the patients had been given any treatment before thyroid surgery. Sample: blood. These TCRs come from a female donor with papillary thyroid cancer or a benign thyroid nodule (not recorded which). Some clones in this sample may be carry-over from other donors' samples.

This clone was observed at least ten times. The rearrangement uses TRBV4-1 and TRBJ1-1, with D possibly matching TRBD1 (6 bases). This CDR3 has 15 amino acids. Deletions cut 0 bases from V and 4 bases from J, with 12 bases between. CDR1 and CDR2 (germline): MGHRA, YSYEKL. CDR3 DNA sequence: TGCGCCAGCAGCCAAGAAACGGGAGGGGGCACTGAAGCTTTCTTT. Translated: CASSQETGGGTEAFF.

This clone was counted many times. The genes are TRBV20-1 and TRBJ1-6; D gene ambiguous. V was pared by 0 bases and J by 0 bases, with 9 bases between. Germline CDR1 and CDR2: DFQATT and SNEGSKA (reference sequence). The CDR3 consists of 16 residues. The CDR3 DNA follows: TGCAGTGCTAGAGATGCGGGGAGCTCCTATAATTCACCCCTCCACTTT. This translates into CSARDAGSSYNSPLHF.

This clone was recorded many times. The rearrangement uses TRBV7-8 and TRBJ1-1, with D perhaps matching TRBD1 (6 bases). Germline lookup yields CDR1 SGHVS and CDR2 FQNEAQ. CDR3 size: 16 residues. V was trimmed by 0 bases and J by 0 bases, leaving 11 bases between them. DNA for the CDR3: TGTGCCAGCAGCTTAGCCGGGACAACCATGAACACTGAAGCTTTCTTT. This sequence encodes CASSLAGTTMNTEAFF.

This clone has a count of ten or more. The chain recombines TRBV28 with TRBJ2-3; D is undetermined. CDR1 MDHEN and CDR2 SYDVKM come from the germline V gene. This CDR3 spans 11 amino acids. The V end was cut by 4 bases, the J end by 4 bases, with 3 bases between. The CDR3 DNA reads TGTGCCAGCAGTTACGCAGATACGCAGTATTTT. Translated: CASSYADTQYF.

This clone has ten or more counts. Relative to the germline gene, one junction end is altered; a read error may explain this. This same CDR3 is encoded by further DNA sequences in the sample. The genes are TRBV6-1 and TRBJ2-5; either TRBD1 or TRBD2 may supply D (6 bases each). The CDR3 extends over 13 amino acids. CDR1 is MNHNS and CDR2 is SASEGT in the germline V gene. The CDR3 nucleotides are TGTGCCAGCGGTGGGGGGCAGGGAGAGGCCCAGTACTTC. Its translation: CASGGGQGEAQYF.

This chain links TRBV25-1 with TRBJ1-2, with TRBD1 matching 7 bases. The junction had 11 bases not matched to a gene; V was cut back by 5 bases and J by 8 bases. Looked up from germline, CDR1 is MGHDK and CDR2 is SYGVNS. This CDR3 spans 14 amino acids. The CDR3 spells CASSPTYRGWGYTF. The CDR3 nucleotides are TGTGCCAGCAGTCCTACCTACAGGGGTTGGGGCTACACCTTC.

This clone has a count of ten or more. The chain uses TRBV20-1 and TRBJ1-2; D gene ambiguous. With 0 bases removed from V and 5 bases from J, the gap between germline ends came to 22 bases. This CDR3 spans 17 amino acids. Germline CDR1 is DFQATT and CDR2 is SNEGSKA (reference sequence). CDR3 DNA: TGCAGTGCTAGAGATTTAGGAGCCTCTCTATTTCTTTATGGCTACACCTTC. This gives the protein CSARDLGASLFLYGYTF.

Ten or more counts support this clone. The V call is TRBV28, the J call TRBJ2-4, with D hard to call. Trimming pared 11 bases from V and 3 bases from J, leaving 14 bases between. This CDR3 region has 13 residues. CDR1 is MDHEN, CDR2 SYDVKM, per germline. CDR3 region: CALRWVGKNIQYF. CDR3 DNA: TGTGCCCTCAGATGGGTCGGCAAAAACATTCAGTACTTC.

The rearrangement links TRBV6-2 or TRBV6-3 to TRBJ1-1; tentatively, D is TRBD1 (6 bases). V gave up 5 bases and J gave up 6 bases, with 19 bases separating them. This CDR3 has 15 residues. CDR1 is MNHEY and CDR2 is SVGEGT in the germline V gene. CDR3 amino acids: CASSLHDRWSAEAFF. CDR3 in DNA: TGTGCCAGCAGTCTCCACGACAGGTGGAGCGCTGAAGCTTTCTTT.